This TCR beta chain came from a study of T cells after somatic rescue of genetic block. Here immunoSEQ multiplex PCR was the method, and the copy in TCRdb shows in-frame clones only, minus some. Here the sample spans roughly 110,000 clones, about nine tenths being singletons. The sample was peripheral blood mononuclear cells (PBMCs). This sequence originates from a woman younger than 35.

CDR3 in DNA: TGTGCCTGGAGTCCTCGGACTCCAAGGAGCACAGATACGCAGTATTTT. Protein sequence: CAWSPRTPRSTDTQYF. J is TRBJ2-3 and V is TRBV30; possibly TRBD2 for D (5 bases). CDR3 length: 16 residues. Trimming pared 2 bases from V and 0 bases from J, leaving 15 bases between. Germline assignment: CDR1 GTSNPN and CDR2 SVGIG (reference sequence).